Each of the 8 T cell receptor beta chains below was sequenced from the same sample in a study of CD8 T cells in ankylosing spondylitis. TCRdb re-called the 5' RACE reads with MiXCR, one entry per CDR3 protein. The sample gives about 160,000 distinct CDR3 sequences, 40% to 50% of which show up once; over 12% is in the top ten. Sequencing was done on a sample of synovial fluid, either unsorted or a sorted T cell fraction (not recorded which). The source of these receptors is a male donor with ankylosing spondylitis.

The rearrangement joins TRBV5-6 to TRBJ1-1, with a weak D call TRBD1 (5 bases). Trimming pared 3 bases from V and 6 bases from J, leaving 12 bases between. Per germline, CDR1 SGHDT and CDR2 YYEEEE. The CDR3 is 13 residues long. This chain's CDR3 is CASSSQGFAEAFF. The CDR3 region has the DNA TGTGCCAGCAGCTCCCAGGGATTTGCTGAAGCTTTCTTT. The variable domain in full, completed from reference TRBV5-6 and TRBJ1-1, reads DAGVTQSPTHLIKTRGQQVTLRCSPKSGHDTVSWYQQALGQGPQFIFQYYEEEERQRGNFPDRFSGHQFPNYSSELNVNALLLGDSALYLCASSSQGFAEAFFGQGTRLTVV.

V and J are TRBV15 and TRBJ1-1; D remains ambiguous. CDR1 and CDR2 (germline): LNHNV, YYDKDF (reference sequence). Trimming pared 0 bases from V and 5 bases from J, leaving 13 bases between. The CDR3 is made up of 15 amino acids. The DNA of the CDR3 is TGTGCCACCAGCAGAGATGCTAGGGTGGGGACTGAAGCTTTCTTT. Residues: CATSRDARVGTEAFF.

The J gene is TRBJ1-2, the V gene TRBV12-3 or TRBV12-4; a weak D match, TRBD1 (6 bases). Trimming stripped 5 bases from V and 13 bases from J, with 20 bases between. This CDR3 spans 13 amino acids. The chain's CDR3 is CASSPGHGLGGTF. Here the CDR3 DNA reads TGTGCCAGCAGTCCGGGACACGGTCTGGGAGGCACCTTC.

This clonotype was detected only a few times. The chain recombines TRBV29-1 with TRBJ2-1, with 10 bases matching TRBD2. The CDR3 spans 13 residues. CDR1 and CDR2 from the germline V gene are SQVTM and ANQGSEA. V lost 7 bases and J lost 5; bases outside the gene matches: 5. CDR3 region: CSARTSGHNEQFF. Here the CDR3 DNA reads TGCAGCGCCCGGACTAGCGGACACAATGAGCAGTTCTTC.

The chain employs TRBV24-1 and TRBJ2-1; D unresolved. Germline CDR1 is KGHDR and CDR2 is SFDVKD. The CDR3 consists of 15 residues. Trimming shortened V by 6 bases and J by 8 bases, and 19 bases separated the two germline ends. Here the CDR3 DNA reads TGTGCCACCAGTTCTGGGTACCCGCGAGTACATGAGCAGTTCTTC. Its translation: CATSSGYPRVHEQFF.

The chain employs TRBV7-2 and TRBJ1-1, with D tentatively TRBD1 (5 bases). The CDR3 contains 14 residues. Trimming took 3 bases from V and 4 from J, leaving 12 bases between them. Germline assignment: CDR1 SGHTA and CDR2 FQGNSA. CDR3 coding DNA: TGTGCCAGCAGCTTCTTGTCAGGGACCACTGAAGCTTTCTTT. This codes for CASSFLSGTTEAFF.

This clonotype was seen a handful of times. V gene TRBV3-1 combines with J gene TRBJ2-7; 10 bases line up with TRBD2. Germline CDR1 and CDR2: LGHDT and YNNKEL (reference sequence). Trimming at V came to 3 bases and at J to 6 bases, leaving 8 bases not matched to a gene. This CDR3 is 15 amino acids long. CDR3: CASSQAASGSREQYF. DNA of the CDR3: TGTGCCAGCAGCCAGGCAGCTAGCGGGAGCCGCGAGCAGTACTTC.

The chain is built from TRBV28 and TRBJ2-4; D gene ambiguous. Germline lookup yields CDR1 MDHEN and CDR2 SYDVKM. The V end lost 3 bases, the J end lost 5 bases, and 20 bases lay between the germline ends. The CDR3 has 17 residues. The CDR3 bases are TGTGCCAGCAGTTTTGGCCCCGGAGCGCGTGGGGAAAACATTCAGTACTTC. Translation: CASSFGPGARGENIQYF. The full variable domain, rest sourced from reference TRBV28 and TRBJ2-4, is DVKVTQSSRYLVKRTGEKVFLECVQDMDHENMFWYRQDPGLGLRLIYFSYDVKMKEKGDIPEGYSVSREKKERFSLILESASTNQTSMYLCASSFGPGARGENIQYFGAGTRLSVL.